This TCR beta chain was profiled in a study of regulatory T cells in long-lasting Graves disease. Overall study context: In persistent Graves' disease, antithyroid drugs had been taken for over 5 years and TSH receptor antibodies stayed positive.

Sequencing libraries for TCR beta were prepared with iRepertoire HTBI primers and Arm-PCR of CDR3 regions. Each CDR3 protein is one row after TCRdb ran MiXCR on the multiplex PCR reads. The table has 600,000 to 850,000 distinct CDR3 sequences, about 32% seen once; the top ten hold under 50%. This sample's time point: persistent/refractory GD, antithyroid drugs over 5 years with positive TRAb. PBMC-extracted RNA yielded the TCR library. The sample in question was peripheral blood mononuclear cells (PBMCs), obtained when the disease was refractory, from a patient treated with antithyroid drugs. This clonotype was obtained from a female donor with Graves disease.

CDR3 DNA: TGTGCCATCAGTGTCGCCGCCCAGGGCTACACCTTC. This codes for CAISVAAQGYTF. The chain is built from TRBV10-3 and TRBJ1-2; D gene uncertain. V was trimmed by 4 bases and J by 8 bases, leaving 11 bases between them. Germline assignment: CDR1 ENHRY and CDR2 SYGVKD. CDR3 length: 12 residues.